The sequence of this T cell receptor (beta chain) was determined in a study of Ad26.COV2.S vaccination and SARS-CoV-2 variants. At the level of the study: Donor joined the COV1001 Ad26.COV2.S trial arm. Administration of Ad26.COV2.S was intramuscular, either once or twice 56 days apart. Study results and limitations: The TCR breadth and depth analyses may have understated or missed part of the total T cell responses.

Treatment reported: around 19 received Ad26.COV2.S at low or high dose, single or two shots; roughly five received placebo; per-sample allocation not given. Specimens were obtained on day 63 following the first vaccine or placebo injection. Its platform was an Ad26 vector, and its expressed antigen was Wuhan-strain SARS-CoV-2 spike. The table came from immunoSEQ multiplex PCR; TCRdb's copy has only in-frame clones and leaves some out. Seen here are about 480,000 clones, approximately 88% observed once, and the top ten hold roughly 12%. This clone was seen once. Its antigen is currently unknown. This CDR3 is built from 14 residues. Germline CDR1 KGHDR, CDR2 SFDVKD. The ends were cut back, 9 bases at V and 4 bases at J, with 14 bases in the middle.

The chain recombines TRBV24-1 with TRBJ2-2; tentative D call: TRBD1 (6 bases). This TCR derives from a person between 18 and 59 years old who received the Ad26.COV2.S COVID-19 vaccine or a placebo. This sample comprised peripheral blood, obtained in a trial of Ad26.COV2.S vaccine versus placebo. In DNA, the CDR3 is TGTGCCACCGCGCCAGGGGTGATCACCGGGGAGCTGTTTTTT. This translates into CATAPGVITGELFF.